The present TCR beta chain was sequenced within a study of shared clonotypes between healthy human individuals. Selected positively for CCR7 and CD45RO-negative, naive CD8 cells excluded terminally differentiated effector memory CD45RA+ cells. Those who donated, Caucasian adults without exception, all lived in Nashville, Tennessee. Comments on this clone: Its antigen is currently unknown.

The germline V gene encodes CDR1 SEHNR and CDR2 FQNEAQ (reference sequence). The CDR3 covers 13 residues. V lost 0 bases and J lost 4, with 6 bases in between. The data were produced by immunoSEQ multiplex PCR, yet TCRdb's version contains in-frame clones alone and is incomplete. The sample consists of 2 million to 2.5 million clones, 93% of them appearing once. General study points: Although depth was large, rarefaction showed that sequencing of the sorted subsets was incomplete. Specimens sampled were limited to blood, with tissue repertoires likely differing.

The receptor comes from a man younger than 30 in good health. Some clones in this sample may be carry-over from other donors' samples. The chain joins TRBV7-9 to TRBJ1-2; D not resolved. The sample taken for sequencing was naive CD8+ T cells from PBMCs. Here the CDR3 DNA reads TGTGCCAGCAGCTTAGCGGGCAGCTATGGCTACACCTTC. As protein: CASSLAGSYGYTF.